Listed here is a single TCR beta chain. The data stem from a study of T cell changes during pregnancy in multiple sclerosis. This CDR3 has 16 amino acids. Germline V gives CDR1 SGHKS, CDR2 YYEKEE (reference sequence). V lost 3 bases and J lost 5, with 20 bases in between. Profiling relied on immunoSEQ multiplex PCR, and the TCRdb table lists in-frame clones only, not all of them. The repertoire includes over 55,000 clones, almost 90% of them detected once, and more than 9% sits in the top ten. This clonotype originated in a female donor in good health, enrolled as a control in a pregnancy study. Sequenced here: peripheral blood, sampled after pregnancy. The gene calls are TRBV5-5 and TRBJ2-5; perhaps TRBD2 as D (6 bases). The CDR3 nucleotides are TGTGCCAGCAGCTCGTCGACTAGTTCATGGGTGGAGACCCAGTACTTC. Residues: CASSSSTSSWVETQYF.